This TCR beta chain is from a study of graft-versus-host responses after intestinal transplantation. Across the whole study: All recipients got anti-thymocyte globulin induction, then tacrolimus and steroids for roughly 3 years.

The V segment lost 4 bases and the J segment 2 bases; nucleotides outside the gene matches: 9. The CDR3 has 17 amino acids. Germline CDR1 and CDR2: MGHRA and YSYEKL. Method: immunoSEQ multiplex PCR; TCRdb's copy keeps in-frame clones and lacks some. Among about 120,000 clones listed, 85% to 95% were seen once. Note on this clone: As yet, its antigen is unknown.

The source was unstimulated CD8+ T cells sorted from spleen or lymph node cells, collected before transplant. This receptor was taken from a human donor who was the organ donor for an intestinal transplant. This chain connects TRBV4-1 to TRBJ2-1; 9 bases align to TRBD2. This CDR3 is CASSLDGLAGTYNEQFF. CDR3 nucleotide sequence: TGCGCCAGCAGCCTCGACGGGCTAGCGGGGACCTACAATGAGCAGTTCTTC.